A single sample gave rise to the 23 T cell receptor beta chains below, sequenced in a study of CD8 T cells in ankylosing spondylitis. Study observations and caveats: For ankylosing spondylitis blood, a TCR beta motif of seven to nine highly homologous variants appeared characteristic.

A single record per CDR3 protein comes from TCRdb applying MiXCR to the 5' RACE reads. The profile covers about 800,000 distinct CDR3 sequences, with around 11% appearing a single time and roughly 0.51% taken by the ten largest. What these receptors recognize is not known. What was sequenced was blood, either unsorted or a sorted T cell fraction (not recorded which). The receptors shown here come from a male donor with ankylosing spondylitis.

This clonotype was observed a handful of times. J is TRBJ2-7 and V is TRBV6-2 or TRBV6-3, with 10 bases that match TRBD1. Unmatched junction bases numbered 4, after V lost 4 bases and J lost 1 base. Germline V lookup: CDR1 MNHEY, CDR2 SVGEGT. The CDR3 extends over 15 amino acids. The CDR3 DNA sequence: TGTGCCAGCAGTTGGACAGGGGGTGGATCCTACGAGCAGTACTTC. It codes for CASSWTGGGSYEQYF.

The sample holds a few counts of this clonotype. J is TRBJ1-5 and V is TRBV5-1; a possible D gene is TRBD1 (5 bases). Deletions cut 4 bases from V and 7 bases from J, with 15 bases between. The CDR3 spans 14 residues. CDR1 and CDR2 from the germline V gene are SGHRS and YFSETQ. CDR3 DNA sequence: TGCGCCAGCAGCCCCTCGCCAGGGTTCCAGCCCCAGCATTTT. Translation: CASSPSPGFQPQHF.

Ten or more counts support this clonotype. The J gene is TRBJ2-7, the V gene TRBV3-1, with 10 positions matching TRBD1. V lost 1 base to trimming and J lost 5 bases; unmatched junction nucleotides: 5. The CDR3 runs to 15 residues. Germline V gene data show CDR1 as LGHDT and CDR2 as YNNKEL (reference sequence). CDR3 DNA sequence: TGTGCCAGCAGCCAAGGGGGGGACAGGGGCCACGAGCAGTACTTC. It codes for CASSQGGDRGHEQYF.

The J gene is TRBJ1-2, the V gene TRBV6-5; D remains unclear. The V and J ends lost 2 bases and 0 bases respectively, with 7 bases between them. Germline V gives CDR1 MNHEY, CDR2 SVGAGI. The CDR3 totals 14 residues. CDR3 nucleotide sequence: TGTGCCAGCAGTTACAACAGAGCTAACTATGGCTACACCTTC. The encoded protein is CASSYNRANYGYTF.

In its sample, this clonotype was seen a few times. The J gene is TRBJ1-1, the V gene TRBV12-3 or TRBV12-4; D is undetermined. V lost 1 base to trimming and J lost 0 bases, with 6 bases between them. This CDR3 contains 14 residues. The DNA for the CDR3 is TGTGCCAGCAGTTTAGAGCTCATGAACACTGAAGCTTTCTTT. Translation gives CASSLELMNTEAFF.

This clonotype turned up a few times. This chain uses TRBV15 with TRBJ2-2; possibly TRBD2 for D (5 bases). V was trimmed by 1 base and J by 4 bases, leaving 13 bases between them. The CDR3 sequence is 16 residues long. Per the germline V gene, CDR1 is LNHNV and CDR2 is YYDKDF (reference sequence). CDR3 loop: CATSRVIGDGTGELFF. The CDR3 DNA is TGTGCCACCAGCAGAGTTATCGGGGATGGCACCGGGGAGCTGTTTTTT.

This clonotype has ten or more counts. This chain links TRBV20-1 with TRBJ2-3, with D possibly called TRBD1 or TRBD2 (5 bases each). The CDR3 is 14 amino acids. The ends were cut back, 5 bases at V and 5 bases at J, with 17 bases in the middle. Germline assignment: CDR1 DFQATT and CDR2 SNEGSKA (reference sequence). The CDR3 here is CSAGGYGAVDTQYF. The CDR3 region has the DNA TGCAGTGCTGGCGGGTACGGGGCGGTAGATACGCAGTATTTT.

This clonotype was detected many times. The chain links TRBV6-2 or TRBV6-3 to TRBJ2-1; the match to TRBD2 covers 8 bases. CDR1 MNHEY and CDR2 SVGEGT come from the germline V gene. Trimming at V came to 7 bases and at J to 7 bases, leaving 9 bases not matched to a gene. CDR3 length: 14 residues. The DNA of the CDR3 is TGTGCCAGCACCCGAGCGGGAGTCTCGAATGAGCAGTTCTTC. Translation: CASTRAGVSNEQFF.

This clonotype was seen only a few times. The chain uses TRBV18 and TRBJ2-3, with unresolved D. V was cut by 1 base and J by 0 bases, with 8 bases left in between. Germline loops: CDR1 KGHSH, CDR2 LQKENI. The CDR3 runs to 15 residues. CDR3 region: CASSPRGKSTDTQYF. Here the CDR3 DNA reads TGTGCCAGCTCACCACGGGGTAAAAGCACAGATACGCAGTATTTT.

This clonotype occurred many times. The junction departs from the called germline gene at one end, perhaps through a read error. The V and J genes are TRBV20-1 and TRBJ2-3; 7 bases match TRBD2. Germline CDR1 and CDR2: DFQATT and SNEGSKA (reference sequence). The CDR3 extends over 13 amino acids. In DNA, the CDR3 is TGCAGTGCCAGAGAGACTAGCTCAGATACGCAGTATTTT. Its translation: CSARETSSDTQYF.

The sample holds many counts of this clonotype. V gene TRBV5-1 combines with J gene TRBJ2-7; D might be TRBD1 (5 bases). The germline gives CDR1 SGHRS, CDR2 YFSETQ. The CDR3 spans 13 residues. V was shortened by 2 bases and J by 5 bases, with 11 bases between the two germline ends. The CDR3 DNA sequence: TGCGCCAGCAGCTTCGCCAGGGCGGACGAGCAGTACTTC. This translates into CASSFARADEQYF.

The chain links TRBV3-1 to TRBJ2-1; D is perhaps TRBD1 (5 bases). Trimming pared 4 bases from V and 0 bases from J, leaving 10 bases between. The CDR3 loop spans 15 amino acids. Germline CDR1 reads LGHDT; CDR2 reads YNNKEL (reference sequence). The CDR3 DNA follows: TGTGCCAGCAGCCCACAGGTGTTCTCCTACAATGAGCAGTTCTTC. Protein sequence: CASSPQVFSYNEQFF.

This clonotype came up many times. The V call is TRBV20-1, the J call TRBJ2-5; 11 bases fit TRBD2. This CDR3 comprises 14 residues. Per germline, CDR1 DFQATT and CDR2 SNEGSKA (reference sequence). J gave up 2 bases and V 3 bases, and 2 bases lay outside the gene matches. In DNA form, the CDR3 reads TGCAGTGCTAGGACTAGCGGGAATCAAGAGACCCAGTACTTC. It encodes CSARTSGNQETQYF.

The CDR3 region is CAISDQDTQYF. The CDR3 coding sequence is TGTGCCATCAGTGACCAAGATACGCAGTATTTT. The V and J genes are TRBV10-3 and TRBJ2-3; no clear D. The V gene's germline CDR1 is ENHRY and CDR2 SYGVKD. The CDR3 runs to 11 residues. V was shortened by 3 bases and J by 5 bases, with 3 bases between the two germline ends.

This clonotype was recorded a few times. This rearrangement joins TRBV11-2 to TRBJ2-7, with 10 bases that match TRBD1. There are 19 residues in the CDR3. CDR1 is SGHAT, CDR2 FQNNGV, per germline. V lost 2 bases, J lost 2 bases, and 15 bases stayed unmatched. The CDR3 bases are TGTGCCAGCAGCTTAAGGGGACAGGGGATAGGACTAGACGCCTACGAGCAGTACTTC. Protein product: CASSLRGQGIGLDAYEQYF.

This clonotype showed up many times. The chain carries TRBV10-3 and TRBJ1-5; D perhaps matches TRBD1 (5 bases). Germline V gene data show CDR1 as ENHRY and CDR2 as SYGVKD. V was pared by 6 bases and J by 5 bases, with 14 bases between. CDR3 size: 14 residues. The CDR3 DNA follows: TGTGCCATCAGCCTCGGAGGGGCAGATCAGCCCCAGCATTTT. It codes for CAISLGGADQPQHF.

This clonotype was detected only a few times. This chain joins TRBV5-5 and TRBJ2-3, with D unresolved. Germline CDR1 reads SGHKS; CDR2 reads YYEKEE (reference sequence). The CDR3 runs to 15 residues. Trimming removed 0 bases from V and 2 bases from J, with 10 bases in between. The CDR3: CASSLELFPTDTQYF. The CDR3 DNA reads TGTGCCAGCAGCTTGGAACTATTCCCCACAGATACGCAGTATTTT.

V gene TRBV10-3 combines with J gene TRBJ2-3; D not certain. Trimming cost V 4 bases and J 2 bases, with 7 bases left between them. The CDR3 consists of 13 residues. Per germline, CDR1 ENHRY and CDR2 SYGVKD. CDR3 sequence (DNA): TGTGCCATCAGTGTCGCGGACACAGATACGCAGTATTTT. It yields the protein CAISVADTDTQYF.

The genes are TRBV20-1 and TRBJ2-4; possibly TRBD1 for D (5 bases). CDR3 length equals 15 residues. V shed 3 bases and J shed 7 bases, with 19 bases lying between them. Per germline, CDR1 DFQATT and CDR2 SNEGSKA (reference sequence). The CDR3 DNA reads TGCAGTGCTAGGAGGCAGGGATCTTTCGGGAACATTCAGTACTTC. This translates into CSARRQGSFGNIQYF.

This clonotype was detected ten times or more. This chain links TRBV5-1 with TRBJ2-7; no reliable D call. Per the germline V gene, CDR1 is SGHRS and CDR2 is YFSETQ. V was cut by 1 base and J by 5 bases, with 13 bases left in between. This CDR3 is 14 amino acids long. Here the CDR3 reads CASSLRSGGDEQYF. Here the CDR3 DNA reads TGCGCCAGCAGCTTGCGGTCGGGCGGCGACGAGCAGTACTTC.

The chain combines TRBV4-2 with TRBJ1-2; no reliable D call. The CDR3 runs to 15 residues. V was clipped by 10 bases and J by 4 bases, with 22 bases between them. Germline CDR1 and CDR2: LGHNA and YNFKEQ. The CDR3 sequence: CATERVREEGYGYTF. The CDR3 nucleotides read TGTGCCACCGAAAGAGTGAGGGAAGAAGGCTATGGCTACACCTTC.

The J gene is TRBJ2-2, the V gene TRBV4-3, with D unclear. V gave up 4 bases and J gave up 6 bases, with 15 bases separating them. Germline V gene data show CDR1 as LGHNA and CDR2 as YSLEER. This CDR3 has 15 residues. CDR3 in DNA: TGCGCCAGCAGCCTTGTGGAGAACTTGGCCGGGGAGCTGTTTTTT. This gives the protein CASSLVENLAGELFF.

The sample holds many counts of this clonotype. V usage is TRBV2 and J usage is TRBJ1-5; D uncertain. Trimming took off 4 bases at V and 0 bases at J, with 4 bases between the two ends. This CDR3 spans 13 amino acids. CDR1 is SNHLY, CDR2 FYNNEI, per germline. CDR3: CASSGDSNQPQHF. In DNA, the CDR3 is TGTGCCAGCAGTGGAGATAGCAATCAGCCCCAGCATTTT.